This paragraph covers one T cell receptor beta chain sequence. The same CDR3 also results from other DNA sequences found in this sample. This sample was included in a study of shared clonotypes between healthy human individuals. The junction had 2 bases not matched to a gene; V was cut back by 3 bases and J by 4 bases. Looked up from germline, CDR1 is MNHEY and CDR2 is SMNVEV (reference sequence). The CDR3 extends over 13 amino acids. It was CD45RO-negative cells, positively selected for CCR7, that made up naive CD8 cells, with terminally differentiated effector memory CD45RA+ cells excluded. TCRdb's table, derived via immunoSEQ multiplex PCR, lists solely in-frame clones and lacks some. The table includes just over 2,000,000 clones, roughly 94% detected once.

The source material was naive CD8+ T cells sorted from blood. This chain joins TRBV27 and TRBJ2-7; 8 bases line up with TRBD1. The origin of this receptor is a man aged 18-30 years in good health. CDR3 bases: TGTGCCAGCAGTTTCAGGACAGGGTACGAGCAGTACTTC. This gives the protein CASSFRTGYEQYF.